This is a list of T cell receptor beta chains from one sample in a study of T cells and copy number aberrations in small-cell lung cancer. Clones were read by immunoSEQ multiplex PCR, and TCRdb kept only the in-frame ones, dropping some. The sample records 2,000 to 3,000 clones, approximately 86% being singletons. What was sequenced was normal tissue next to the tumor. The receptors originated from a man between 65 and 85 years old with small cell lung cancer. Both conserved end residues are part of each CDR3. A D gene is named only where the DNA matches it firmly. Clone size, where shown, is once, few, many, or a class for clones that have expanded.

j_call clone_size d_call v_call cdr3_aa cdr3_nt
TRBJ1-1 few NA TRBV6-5 CASSYSKSGNTEAFF TGTGCCAGCAGTTACTCAAAATCGGGGAACACTGAAGCTTTCTTT
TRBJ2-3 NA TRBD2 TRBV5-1 CASSRGGGLAGYDTQYF TGCGCCAGCAGCCGCGGGGGGGGACTAGCGGGTTACGATACGCAGTATTTT
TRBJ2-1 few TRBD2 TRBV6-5 CASEGASGGYNEQFF TGTGCCAGCGAGGGGGCTAGCGGGGGCTACAATGAGCAGTTCTTC
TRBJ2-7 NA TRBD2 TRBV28 CASRLAGAGNEQYF TGTGCCAGCAGGTTAGCGGGGGCGGGGAACGAGCAGTACTTC
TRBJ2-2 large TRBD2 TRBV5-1 CASSFSAGAGELFF TGCGCCAGCAGCTTTTCAGCGGGGGCCGGGGAGCTGTTTTTT
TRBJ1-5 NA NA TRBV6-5 CASSPTRPNQPQHF TGTGCCAGCAGTCCGACGAGACCCAATCAGCCCCAGCATTTT
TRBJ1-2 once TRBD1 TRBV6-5 CASSRGQGGGYTF TGTGCCAGCAGCCGGGGACAGGGAGGTGGCTACACCTTC
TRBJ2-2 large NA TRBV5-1 CASSLKGSYTGELFF TGCGCCAGCAGCTTGAAGGGGTCGTACACCGGGGAGCTGTTTTTT
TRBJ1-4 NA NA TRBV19 CASSIDYAELFF TGTGCCAGTAGTATAGACTACGCGGAACTGTTTTTT
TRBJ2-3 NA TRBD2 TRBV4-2 CASSSQGEGRGSTDTQYF TGTGCCAGCAGCTCCCAAGGCGAAGGGCGGGGGAGCACAGATACGCAGTATTTT
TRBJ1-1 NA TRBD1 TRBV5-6 CASRKSGGTTEAFF TGTGCCAGCAGGAAATCAGGGGGAACCACTGAAGCTTTCTTT
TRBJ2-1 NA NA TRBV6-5 CASSFSNYNEQFF TGTGCCAGCAGTTTCAGTAACTACAATGAGCAGTTCTTC
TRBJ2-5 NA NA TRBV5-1 CASTRGPSEETQYF TGCGCCAGCACCCGCGGCCCCTCGGAAGAGACCCAGTACTTC
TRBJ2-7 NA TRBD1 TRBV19 CASSMGGTALTYEQYF TGTGCCAGTAGTATGGGTGGGACAGCCTTGACCTACGAGCAGTACTTC
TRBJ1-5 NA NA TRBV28 CASSLGGARNQPQHF TGTGCCAGCAGTTTGGGGGGGGCTCGAAATCAGCCCCAGCATTTT
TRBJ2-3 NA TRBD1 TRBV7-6 CASSEIEGAHWYF TGTGCCAGCAGCGAAATTGAGGGGGCGCATTGGTATTTT
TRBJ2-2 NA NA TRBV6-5 CASNLLGETGELFF TGTGCCAGCAATCTTCTGGGGGAGACCGGGGAGCTGTTTTTT
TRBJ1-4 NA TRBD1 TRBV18 CASRGTVDGEKLFF TGTGCCAGCCGGGGGACAGTTGATGGTGAAAAACTGTTTTTT
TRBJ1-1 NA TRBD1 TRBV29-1 CSVSPDRAAFF TGCAGCGTTTCCCCCGACAGGGCGGCTTTCTTT
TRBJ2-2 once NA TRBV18 CASSLGGQGELFF TGTGCCAGCTCACTGGGAGGACAGGGGGAGCTGTTTTTT
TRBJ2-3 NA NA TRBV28 CASSRFGSTDTQYF TGTGCCAGCAGTCGGTTCGGGAGCACAGATACGCAGTATTTT
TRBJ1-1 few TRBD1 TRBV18 CASSPGQRNTEAFF TGTGCCAGCTCACCGGGACAGCGAAACACTGAAGCTTTCTTT
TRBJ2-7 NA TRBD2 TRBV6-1 CASYEGGSSYEQYF TGTGCCAGCTATGAGGGAGGGAGCTCCTACGAGCAGTACTTC
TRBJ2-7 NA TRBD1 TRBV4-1 CASSRRDRGEQYF TGCGCCAGCAGCCGCCGGGACAGGGGCGAGCAGTACTTC
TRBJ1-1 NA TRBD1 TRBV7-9 CASSSQGAPFEAFF TGTGCCAGCAGCTCCCAGGGGGCCCCTTTTGAAGCTTTCTTT
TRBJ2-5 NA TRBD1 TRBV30 CAWEGQTQETQYF TGTGCCTGGGAGGGACAGACACAAGAGACCCAGTACTTC
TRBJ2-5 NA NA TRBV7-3 CASSSTIQETQYF TGTGCCAGCAGCTCTACTATCCAAGAGACCCAGTACTTC
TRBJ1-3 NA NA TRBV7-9 CASSEWVMGRFSGNTIYF TGTGCCAGCAGCGAGTGGGTCATGGGTCGGTTCTCTGGAAACACCATATATTTT